This TCR beta chain stems from a study of tumor and adjacent non-tumor tissue in lung cancer. General study findings and limits: Normal lung showed higher cumulative top 100 clone frequency than tumor.

With regard to this clonotype: As yet, its antigen is unknown.

RNA was extracted from bulk tissue without any cell sorting. Chemotherapy-naive patients with new lung cancer underwent thoracic surgery in China, August–late 2014. TCRbeta libraries were built with three rounds of nested PCR, modified from ARM-PCR. TCRdb re-called the multiplex PCR reads through MiXCR, storing one row per CDR3 protein. The data show some 120,000 distinct CDR3 sequences, with about 66% seen just once and 9.5% to 15% held by the top ten. The CDR3 is made up of 12 amino acids. Germline V gene lookup returns CDR1 SGHRS and CDR2 YFSETQ. V shed 5 bases and J shed 3 bases, with 9 bases lying between them.

The sequence came from a man aged 25 to 45 with non-small cell lung cancer. This rearrangement joins TRBV5-1 to TRBJ2-7; no definite D call. The sequenced sample consisted of lung tumor tissue. CDR3 DNA: TGCGCCAGCAGTTGTCAAAACTACGAGCAGTACTTC. Translating it yields CASSCQNYEQYF.